These T cell receptor beta chains were read from a single sample in a study of response to subunit inactivated influenza vaccine. TCRdb reanalysed the RT-PCR reads using MiXCR and keeps one entry per CDR3 protein. The profile covers about 300,000 distinct CDR3 sequences, with approximately 23% appearing a single time and around a tenth taken by the ten largest. The material sequenced was PBMCs from blood, taken approximately 20 months after vaccination. The receptors derive from a man in his fifties or sixties who received an inactivated influenza vaccine. Each CDR3 is given with its conserved first and last residue. D genes are given only for firm matches. Rows may omit the clone size; those that give it use once, few, many or a size class.

size	D	V	J	CDR3	DNA
many	TRBD1	TRBV7-2	TRBJ1-1	CASSYSPQGVNTEAFF	TGTGCCAGCAGCTACTCGCCGCAGGGGGTAAACACTGAAGCTTTCTTT
NA	TRBD1	TRBV3-1	TRBJ1-1	CASSPTGLPEAFF	TGTGCCAGCAGCCCGACAGGGTTACCTGAAGCTTTCTTT
NA	NA	TRBV15	TRBJ1-5	CATSRDMVAQPQHF	TGTGCCACCAGCAGAGATATGGTAGCTCAGCCCCAGCATTTT
once	NA	TRBV9	TRBJ2-3	CASSVQATDTQYF	TGTGCCAGCAGCGTCCAGGCAACAGATACGCAGTATTTT
NA	TRBD2	TRBV14	TRBJ2-3	CASSQGELAGWYGSDTQYF	TGTGCCAGCAGCCAAGGCGAACTAGCGGGATGGTATGGGTCAGATACGCAGTATTTT
many	NA	TRBV18	TRBJ1-2	CASSPPGTQLIGGYTF	TGTGCCAGCTCACCCCCCGGGACACAACTGATAGGGGGCTACACCTTC
many	NA	TRBV12-3/TRBV12-4	TRBJ2-5	CASRQVLETQYF	TGTGCCAGCAGACAGGTTTTAGAGACCCAGTACTTC
NA	NA	TRBV7-2	TRBJ1-2	CASSPRKGSYGYTF	TGTGCCAGCAGCCCTAGGAAGGGGAGCTATGGCTACACCTTC
many	TRBD1	TRBV5-1	TRBJ1-1	CASSFNAGQGVEAFF	TGCGCCAGCAGCTTTAATGCAGGACAGGGGGTTGAAGCTTTCTTT
NA	TRBD2	TRBV7-8	TRBJ2-1	CASSPSLAGVVNEQFF	TGTGCCAGCAGCCCCAGTTTAGCGGGAGTCGTTAATGAGCAGTTCTTC
many	NA	TRBV14	TRBJ1-3	CASSPGHSGNTIYF	TGTGCCAGCAGCCCCGGACACTCTGGAAACACCATATATTTT
NA	NA	TRBV18	TRBJ1-1	CASSPVEGSGTEAFF	TGTGCCAGCTCACCAGTTGAGGGCTCGGGCACTGAAGCTTTCTTT
few	NA	TRBV5-1	TRBJ2-3	CASSFESNTDTQYF	TGCGCCAGCAGCTTTGAGTCGAACACAGATACGCAGTATTTT
NA	TRBD1	TRBV4-1	TRBJ2-3	CASSHGTGGGDTQYF	TGCGCCAGCAGCCACGGGACAGGGGGCGGAGATACGCAGTATTTT
NA	TRBD1	TRBV5-6	TRBJ1-2	CASSSDRGFGYTF	TGTGCCAGCAGCTCTGACAGGGGTTTTGGCTACACCTTC
NA	NA	TRBV4-1	TRBJ2-1	CASSRASGGLNNEQFF	TGCGCCAGCAGCCGGGCAAGCGGCGGGCTGAACAATGAGCAGTTCTTC
few	NA	TRBV20-1	TRBJ2-6	CSAREGSSGANVLTF	TGCAGTGCTAGAGAAGGCAGCTCTGGGGCCAACGTCCTGACTTTC
few	NA	TRBV3-1	TRBJ1-1	CASSQDQVTATEAFF	TGTGCCAGCAGCCAAGATCAAGTAACAGCCACTGAAGCTTTCTTT
NA	NA	TRBV6-5	TRBJ2-7	CASSYGGGEEQYF	TGTGCCAGCAGTTATGGAGGGGGCGAGGAGCAGTACTTC
many	NA	TRBV4-3	TRBJ1-6	CASSQDRWAPLHF	TGCGCCAGCAGCCAAGATCGATGGGCACCCCTCCACTTT
NA	NA	TRBV12-3/TRBV12-4	TRBJ1-1	CASSYNRLMNTEAFF	TGTGCCAGCAGTTACAATAGACTCATGAACACTGAAGCTTTCTTT
NA	TRBD1	TRBV12-3/TRBV12-4	TRBJ2-2	CASSRTGQGAGELFF	TGTGCCAGCAGTCGGACAGGGCAGGGGGCCGGGGAGCTGTTTTTT
few	NA	TRBV12-3/TRBV12-4	TRBJ1-1	CASTGRKNTEAFF	TGTGCCAGCACCGGACGGAAGAACACTGAAGCTTTCTTT
NA	TRBD1	TRBV5-6	TRBJ1-1	CASSFSPGQHTEAFF	TGTGCCAGCAGCTTTTCACCGGGACAGCACACTGAAGCTTTCTTT
NA	TRBD1	TRBV7-8	TRBJ2-1	CASSLDPGTGPYNEQFF	TGTGCCAGCAGCTTAGACCCCGGGACAGGGCCCTACAATGAGCAGTTCTTC
NA	NA	TRBV10-3	TRBJ1-2	CAISEPGQRRGYGYTF	TGTGCCATCAGTGAACCTGGCCAGCGGAGGGGCTATGGCTACACCTTC
few	NA	TRBV30	TRBJ1-1	CAWKQGWTEAFF	TGTGCCTGGAAACAGGGCTGGACTGAAGCTTTCTTT